This T cell receptor (beta chain) derives from a study of T-cell reconstitution after alpha-beta-depleted transplantation in children. CDR1 DFQATT and CDR2 SNEGSKA come from the germline V gene (reference sequence). The CDR3 contains 12 residues. Trimming left V 5 bases short and J 3 bases short, with 8 bases between. This clonotype was recorded many times. Molecular barcoding with unique molecular identifiers was used for the TCRbeta library. TCRdb called the PCR reads again in MiXCR, with one record for every CDR3 protein. The repertoire holds around 600,000 distinct CDR3 sequences, with 16% as singletons.

The rearrangement links TRBV20-1 to TRBJ2-4, with D unresolved. The sample here was PBMCs from the stem cell graft donor, taken from the stem cell graft. This receptor was obtained from a human donor who donated a stem cell graft to a child with acute myeloid leukemia. The CDR3 nucleotides are TGCAGTGCTGGACCCGACAAAAACATTCAGTACTTC. Its translation: CSAGPDKNIQYF.